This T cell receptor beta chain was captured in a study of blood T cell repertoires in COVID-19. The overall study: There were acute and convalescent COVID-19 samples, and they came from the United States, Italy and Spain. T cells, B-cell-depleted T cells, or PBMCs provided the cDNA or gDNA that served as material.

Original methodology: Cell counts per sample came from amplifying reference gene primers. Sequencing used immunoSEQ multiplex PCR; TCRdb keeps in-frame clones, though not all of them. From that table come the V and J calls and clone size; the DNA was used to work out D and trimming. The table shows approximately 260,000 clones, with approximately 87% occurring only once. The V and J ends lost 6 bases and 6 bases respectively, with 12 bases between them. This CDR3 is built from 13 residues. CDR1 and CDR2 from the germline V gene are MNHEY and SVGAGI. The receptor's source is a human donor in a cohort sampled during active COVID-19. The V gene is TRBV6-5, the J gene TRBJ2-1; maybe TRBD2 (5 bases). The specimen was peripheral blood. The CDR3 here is CASSRARGNEQFF. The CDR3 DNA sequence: TGTGCCAGCAGCCGGGCCCGGGGCAATGAGCAGTTCTTC.